This T cell receptor beta chain originates from a study of cytomegalovirus exposure and HLA in healthy donors. Study at large: Researchers found that about four fifths of over 350 genotyped donors fell within the Caucasian-associated ancestry cluster.

The PCR used 60 Vbeta and 13 Jbeta primers. Original analysis: A follow-up analysis tallied tens of millions of unique TCR beta chains, about 10 million shared. Using immunoSEQ multiplex PCR, the repertoire was profiled, and TCRdb retains in-frame clones only, with some absent. V and J calls and clone size are those listed in that table; D and trimming were worked out from the DNA. The sample has 150,000 to 200,000 clones; around 70% are singletons. Note on this clone: Its antigen is not known.

Germline V gene sequence: CDR1 LGHNA, CDR2 YNFKEQ. V was shortened by 0 bases and J by 0 bases, with 14 bases between the two germline ends. The length of the CDR3 is 17 residues. Study-level findings and limits: Listed as cytomegalovirus-associated were 164 TCR beta chains.

The chain has TRBV4-2 and TRBJ1-1; the D gene is possibly TRBD1 (6 bases). The receptor's source is a man aged 18 to 29 in good health and CMV-seropositive. What was sequenced was PBMCs. The CDR3 nucleotides are TGTGCCAGCAGCCAAGAGAGGGGGAGGGGTATGAACACTGAAGCTTTCTTT. Its translation: CASSQERGRGMNTEAFF.